The clone carrying this TCR beta chain was counted a single time. Trimming cost V 2 bases and J 3 bases; bases outside gene matches: 5. Germline assignment: CDR1 MNHEY and CDR2 SMNVEV (reference sequence). The CDR3 contains 15 residues. These data originate in a study of blood T cell repertoires in COVID-19. Overall study: Some COVID-19 samples were acute and others convalescent; all came from the United States, Italy and Spain. T cells, B-cell-depleted T cells, or PBMCs supplied cDNA or gDNA.

Source study methods: Reference gene primer amplification yielded estimated nucleated cell counts. Repertoires were generated with immunoSEQ multiplex PCR, while TCRdb's copy carries only in-frame clones and drops some. The DNA was the basis for D and trimming; V, J and clone size are from that table. The data show roughly 380,000 clones, 70% to 85% seen once. Sequenced: peripheral blood. The chain employs TRBV27 and TRBJ1-2; 8 bases are shared with TRBD1. This sequence originates from a human donor with acute or convalescent COVID-19. The donor label of this sample is uncertain. In nucleotides, the CDR3 is TGTGCCAGCAGTTTAAGGACAGGGCGGGACTATGGCTACACCTTC. It translates to CASSLRTGRDYGYTF.